One sample yielded the 24 T cell receptor beta chains listed below, sequenced in a study of T-cell reconstitution after alpha-beta-depleted transplantation in children. TCRbeta library construction was performed incorporating unique molecular identifiers. Each CDR3 protein gets one entry after TCRdb re-called the PCR reads with MiXCR. This table holds 600,000 to 700,000 distinct CDR3 sequences, roughly 17% found once. Specimen: PBMCs from the stem cell graft donor, collected from the stem cell graft. Every receptor here comes from a human donor who donated a stem cell graft to a child with acute myeloid leukemia.

This clonotype was counted only a few times. V gene TRBV18 combines with J gene TRBJ1-4, with D possibly being TRBD1 (6 bases). The germline V and J ends were trimmed by 3 bases and 7 bases, with 12 bases remaining between them. This CDR3 has 14 residues. Germline CDR1 KGHSH, CDR2 LQKENI. CDR3 bases: TGTGCCAGCTCACCCGGAAAGACAGGTGAAAAACTGTTTTTT. It yields the protein CASSPGKTGEKLFF.

The chain links TRBV7-7 to TRBJ1-6; possibly TRBD1 for D (5 bases). The germline V gene encodes CDR1 SSHAT and CDR2 FNYEAQ (reference sequence). This CDR3 has 16 residues. The ends were cut back, 0 bases at V and 7 bases at J, with 13 bases in the middle. DNA of the CDR3: TGTGCCAGCAGCTTAGCCCGGCGACGGACAAATTCACCCCTCCACTTT. Its protein product is CASSLARRRTNSPLHF.

The chain employs TRBV20-1 and TRBJ2-1, with 9 bases identical to TRBD2. J was trimmed by 5 bases and V by 7 bases; bases with no gene match: 15. The germline gives CDR1 DFQATT, CDR2 SNEGSKA (reference sequence). The CDR3 runs 16 residues. CDR3 coding DNA: TGCAGTGAGCTTAAGCTAGCGGGGCCGGGGCACAATGAGCAGTTCTTC. Its translation is CSELKLAGPGHNEQFF.

There are many counts of this clonotype. The genes are TRBV15 and TRBJ2-1; D remains unclear. The CDR3 extends over 12 amino acids. Germline CDR1 and CDR2: LNHNV and YYDKDF (reference sequence). The V and J ends lost 0 bases and 10 bases respectively, with 7 bases between them. The CDR3 loop is CATSRDRREQFF. In DNA form, the CDR3 reads TGTGCCACCAGCAGAGATAGAAGGGAGCAGTTCTTC. Combining the CDR3 with reference TRBV15 and TRBJ2-1 gives the whole variable domain DAMVIQNPRYQVTQFGKPVTLSCSQTLNHNVMYWYQQKSSQAPKLLFHYYDKDFNNEADTPDNFQSRRPNTSFCFLDIRSPGLGDTAMYLCATSRDRREQFFGPGTRLTVL.

This clonotype was seen a few times. The V and J genes are TRBV5-6 and TRBJ1-2; D gene unclear. The CDR3 covers 14 residues. The V gene's germline CDR1 is SGHDT and CDR2 YYEEEE. V was pared by 0 bases and J by 0 bases, with 6 bases between. The CDR3 region has the DNA TGTGCCAGCAGCTTGGAGACCGCTAACTATGGCTACACCTTC. The encoded protein is CASSLETANYGYTF.

This clonotype has a handful of counts. J is TRBJ1-1 and V is TRBV10-3; 12 nucleotides align to TRBD1. The CDR3 is 17 amino acids. V shed 2 bases, J shed 1 base, and the junction held 5 bases outside the gene matches. Germline lookup yields CDR1 ENHRY and CDR2 SYGVKD. The CDR3 sequence is CAISEGGTGGANTEAFF. CDR3 nucleotides: TGTGCCATCAGTGAGGGCGGGACAGGGGGCGCGAACACTGAAGCTTTCTTT.

The table lists this clonotype with many counts. J is TRBJ2-7 and V is TRBV20-1, with TRBD1 as a possible D gene (6 bases). Germline CDR1 reads DFQATT; CDR2 reads SNEGSKA (reference sequence). V was trimmed by 6 bases and J by 1 base, leaving 16 bases between them. The CDR3 has 14 amino acids. The chain's CDR3 is CSAPIGTKSYEQYV. The CDR3 nucleotides read TGCAGTGCCCCCATAGGGACAAAATCCTACGAGCAGTACGTC.

In its sample, this clonotype was seen many times. This rearrangement joins TRBV29-1 to TRBJ1-1; 7 nucleotides line up with TRBD1. The V and J ends lost 4 bases and 6 bases, in that order; junction bases with no gene match: 8. Germline V gene sequence: CDR1 SQVTM, CDR2 ANQGSEA. The CDR3 length is 13 residues. The CDR3 loop is CSVGQGGRSEAFF. As DNA, the CDR3 is TGCAGCGTTGGACAGGGAGGAAGATCTGAAGCTTTCTTT. Supplemented by reference TRBV29-1 and TRBJ1-1, the full variable domain reads SAVISQKPSRDICQRGTSLTIQCQVDSQVTMMFWYRQQPGQSLTLIATANQGSEATYESGFVIDKFPISRPNLTFSTLTVSNMSPEDSSIYLCSVGQGGRSEAFFGQGTRLTVV.

This clonotype was counted between two and nine times. The V call is TRBV20-1, the J call TRBJ2-1; D is ambiguous. This CDR3 spans 14 amino acids. V lost 1 base and J 5 bases, leaving 12 bases between the germline ends. Germline V gene sequence: CDR1 DFQATT, CDR2 SNEGSKA (reference sequence). DNA for the CDR3: TGCAGTGCTAGAGCGGGCAGCACCCACAATGAGCAGTTCTTC. Its translation is CSARAGSTHNEQFF.

This clonotype came up a few times. This chain links TRBV12-3 or TRBV12-4 with TRBJ2-1; TRBD2 agrees at 14 bases. The CDR3 has 16 amino acids. V was pared by 5 bases and J by 4 bases, with 4 bases of the junction left unmatched. The CDR3 nucleotides read TGTGCCAGCAGTACCGGGACTAGCGGGGGATACAATGAGCAGTTCTTC. Translation gives CASSTGTSGGYNEQFF.

The chain uses TRBV11-2 and TRBJ2-7, with D maybe TRBD2 (6 bases). Germline V lookup: CDR1 SGHAT, CDR2 FQNNGV. The CDR3 loop spans 14 amino acids. V shed 0 bases and J shed 3 bases, with 9 bases lying between them. CDR3 sequence (DNA): TGTGCCAGCAGCTTAGACCGGGGAGGCTACGAGCAGTACGTC. This encodes CASSLDRGGYEQYV.

This chain links TRBV7-9 with TRBJ2-5, with D perhaps TRBD2 (7 bases). V was shortened by 4 bases and J by 2 bases, with 17 bases between the two germline ends. The CDR3 is 16 residues long. Per the germline V gene, CDR1 is SEHNR and CDR2 is FQNEAQ (reference sequence). CDR3 loop: CASSSYRGAPQETQYF. CDR3 DNA sequence: TGTGCCAGCAGCTCCTACCGGGGGGCCCCGCAAGAGACCCAGTACTTC. Full variable domain (outside the CDR3, taken from reference TRBV7-9 and TRBJ2-5): DTGVSQNPRHKITKRGQNVTFRCDPISEHNRLYWYRQTLGQGPEFLTYFQNEAQLEKSRLLSDRFSAERPKGSFSTLEIQRTEQGDSAMYLCASSSYRGAPQETQYFGPGTRLLVL.

This clonotype was counted many times. The chain carries TRBV10-3 and TRBJ2-7; D gene uncertain. Trimming took off 2 bases at V and 4 bases at J, with 9 bases between the two ends. Germline CDR1 is ENHRY and CDR2 is SYGVKD. The CDR3 sequence is 13 residues long. The CDR3 reads CAISEASIYEQYV. The CDR3 region has the DNA TGTGCCATCAGTGAGGCCAGCATTTACGAGCAGTACGTC.

This clonotype occurred many times. The gene calls are TRBV20-1 and TRBJ2-3; perhaps TRBD2 as D (7 bases). CDR3 length: 11 residues. The V gene lost 6 bases and the J gene lost 11 bases, with 15 bases spanning the gap. From germline, CDR1 is DFQATT and CDR2 SNEGSKA (reference sequence). The DNA of the CDR3 is TGCAGTGCCCCGGGGGGCAGGGAGCAGTATTTT. The encoded protein is CSAPGGREQYF.

This sequence joins TRBV5-1 and TRBJ2-7; unclear D gene. This CDR3 spans 14 amino acids. Trimming took off 0 bases at V and 2 bases at J, with 9 bases between the two ends. Germline V gene lookup returns CDR1 SGHRS and CDR2 YFSETQ. The CDR3 region is CASSLDPETYEQYV. For the CDR3, the DNA is TGCGCCAGCAGCTTGGATCCGGAGACCTACGAGCAGTACGTC.

Details on this clonotype: Just one base apart from a much larger clone, this may be a read error. The chain links TRBV20-1 to TRBJ1-1, with D tentatively TRBD1 (6 bases). This CDR3 region has 14 residues. Germline CDR1 is DFQATT and CDR2 is SNEGSKA (reference sequence). Written as DNA, the CDR3 is TGCAGCAACCAAGAAACAGGGCTTAACACTGAAGTTTTCTTT. Its protein is CSNQETGLNTEVFF.

This clonotype was seen ten or more times. The genes are TRBV20-1 and TRBJ2-1; TRBD1 agrees at 8 bases. Germline V gene lookup returns CDR1 DFQATT and CDR2 SNEGSKA (reference sequence). The CDR3 sequence is 15 residues long. Trimming removed 1 base from V and 6 bases from J; junction bases left unmatched: 8. CDR3 coding DNA: TGCAGTGCTAGAGGCTCTAGGACAGGGATCAATGAGCAGTTCTTC. Protein: CSARGSRTGINEQFF.

This clonotype was seen a handful of times. This sequence joins TRBV2 and TRBJ2-7; D possibly matches TRBD1 or TRBD2 (6 bases each). From germline, CDR1 is SNHLY and CDR2 FYNNEI. Deletions cut 6 bases from V and 3 bases from J, with 18 bases between. The length of the CDR3 is 15 residues. The CDR3, as DNA: TGTGCCAGCAGGGGCGAGGGGGGACACTTCTACGAGCAGTACTTC. As protein: CASRGEGGHFYEQYF.

At least ten counts were recorded for this clonotype. The chain combines TRBV20-1 with TRBJ1-1; 10 bases align to TRBD1. The CDR3 has 13 residues. In germline, CDR1 is DFQATT, CDR2 SNEGSKA (reference sequence). Losses at the gene ends were 3 bases for V and 4 bases for J; bases not matched to a gene: 2. CDR3: CSASRDRGTEAFF. In nucleotides, the CDR3 is TGCAGTGCTAGTAGGGACAGGGGCACTGAAGCTTTCTTT.

This clonotype occurred many times. The V and J genes are TRBV19 and TRBJ1-5; D gene ambiguous. Trimming left V 4 bases short and J 9 bases short, with 7 bases between. This CDR3 has 11 amino acids. Germline V gene lookup returns CDR1 LNHDA and CDR2 SQIVND (reference sequence). For the CDR3, the DNA is TGTGCCAGTAGTAAACGTGGGCCCCAGCATTTT. Protein: CASSKRGPQHF.

This chain links TRBV12-3 or TRBV12-4 with TRBJ1-5, with 8 bases lining up with TRBD1. The CDR3 is 15 amino acids. V shed 7 bases, J shed 0 bases, and the junction held 5 bases outside the gene matches. CDR3 loop: CASKQGVYSNQPQHF. Written as DNA, the CDR3 is TGTGCCAGCAAACAGGGGGTTTATAGCAATCAGCCCCAGCATTTT.

V is TRBV12-3 or TRBV12-4 and J is TRBJ2-7, with TRBD1 matching 7 bases. V shed 1 base and J 5 bases; nucleotides not matched to a gene: 5. This CDR3 is 14 amino acids long. For the CDR3, the DNA is TGTGCCAGCAGTTTAGAGGGGGCTAGAGACGAGCAGTACTTC. Protein sequence: CASSLEGARDEQYF.

With regard to this clonotype: This may come from a read error, since a much larger clone is one base off. The chain is built from TRBV6-1 and TRBJ2-7; the match to TRBD1 covers 10 bases. Germline V gene data show CDR1 as MNHNS and CDR2 as SASEGT. The CDR3 has 15 amino acids. The trim removed 10 bases at V and 3 bases at J, leaving 12 bases unmatched. The DNA for the CDR3 is TGTGCCACCAGCTCCCAGAGGACAGGGGGCTACGAGCAGTACTTC. This sequence encodes CATSSQRTGGYEQYF.

V and J are TRBV4-1 and TRBJ2-1; 8 bases align to TRBD2. V trimming: 1 base; J trimming: 4 bases; junction bases outside the gene matches: 6. The CDR3 has 16 residues. The germline gives CDR1 MGHRA, CDR2 YSYEKL. The CDR3 spells CASSQAGGRMYNEQFF. The DNA for the CDR3 is TGCGCCAGCAGCCAAGCGGGGGGGCGTATGTACAATGAGCAGTTCTTC.